Listed here are 16 T cell receptor beta chains from one sample, sequenced in a study of cytomegalovirus exposure and HLA in healthy donors. A multiplex PCR was run with 60 Vbeta primers and 13 Jbeta primers. Sequenced by immunoSEQ multiplex PCR; TCRdb stores in-frame clones only, minus some. The table includes some 130,000 clones, approximately 77% detected once. The sample was PBMCs. Receptors originate from a man aged 30 to 45 in good health and CMV-seronegative.

J is TRBJ2-5 and V is TRBV18; 7 nucleotides line up with TRBD2. J lost 2 bases, V lost 4 bases, and 4 bases had no gene match. Per germline, CDR1 KGHSH and CDR2 LQKENI. This CDR3 has 14 residues. This chain's CDR3 is CASSQYGGQETQYF. Written as DNA, the CDR3 is TGTGCCAGCTCACAATACGGGGGGCAAGAGACCCAGTACTTC.

This clone came up once. The chain uses TRBV9 and TRBJ2-1; TRBD2 matches at 8 bases. The V gene's germline CDR1 is SGDLS and CDR2 YYNGEE. The CDR3 covers 12 residues. V shed 4 bases and J 12 bases; nucleotides not matched to a gene: 6. The CDR3: CASSPLAGPQFF. For the CDR3, the DNA is TGTGCCAGCAGCCCATTAGCGGGGCCGCAGTTCTTC.

The V call is TRBV10-3, the J call TRBJ2-3, with TRBD1 matching over 7 bases. CDR1 is ENHRY, CDR2 SYGVKD, per germline. The V gene end was trimmed by 7 bases and the J gene end by 1 base; junction bases not matched to a gene: 5. This CDR3 comprises 14 residues. The CDR3 DNA is TGTGCCATCAACCCGACAGGGCGCACAGATACGCAGTATTTT. Translation gives CAINPTGRTDTQYF.

The J gene is TRBJ2-1, the V gene TRBV19, with D possibly matching TRBD1 (5 bases). The ends were cut back, 3 bases at V and 7 bases at J, with 13 bases in the middle. CDR1 is LNHDA and CDR2 is SQIVND in the germline V gene (reference sequence). CDR3 length: 14 residues. CDR3 sequence reads: CASSIWQGGNEQFF. The CDR3 nucleotides read TGTGCCAGTAGTATTTGGCAGGGTGGTAATGAGCAGTTCTTC.

The rearrangement joins TRBV5-4 to TRBJ1-2; tentative D call: TRBD1 (6 bases). V lost 0 bases and J 1 base, leaving 13 bases between the germline ends. CDR3 size: 16 residues. Germline CDR1 and CDR2: SGHNT and YYREEE (reference sequence). DNA for the CDR3: TGTGCCAGCAGCTTGGGCCCGGGGGGCAGTAACTATGGCTACACCTTC. This encodes CASSLGPGGSNYGYTF.

J is TRBJ1-1 and V is TRBV9; D possibly corresponds to TRBD1 (5 bases). The CDR3 runs 14 residues. V lost 0 bases, J lost 5 bases, and 11 bases lay in between. The germline V gene encodes CDR1 SGDLS and CDR2 YYNGEE. CDR3 in amino acids: CASSVVQGNTEAFF. The CDR3 DNA sequence: TGTGCCAGCAGCGTAGTGCAGGGTAATACTGAAGCTTTCTTT.

The CDR3 spells CAWNNNYGYTF. The DNA of the CDR3 is TGTGCCTGGAACAACAACTATGGCTACACCTTC. The rearrangement links TRBV30 to TRBJ1-2, with D hard to call. V was trimmed by 4 bases and J by 2 bases, leaving 5 bases between them. Per the germline V gene, CDR1 is GTSNPN and CDR2 is SVGIG (reference sequence). This CDR3 is built from 11 residues.

This chain connects TRBV6-6 to TRBJ2-3; D may be TRBD2 (5 bases). The CDR3 spans 16 residues. Trimming stripped 2 bases from V and 2 bases from J, with 14 bases between. CDR1 MNHNY and CDR2 SVGAGI come from the germline V gene (reference sequence). CDR3 sequence (DNA): TGTGCCAGCAGTTACGGCGACTTCGGGGTCACAGATACGCAGTATTTT. This gives the protein CASSYGDFGVTDTQYF.

The rearrangement links TRBV6-5 to TRBJ1-5, with D perhaps matching TRBD1 (6 bases). CDR3 size: 14 residues. Germline V lookup: CDR1 MNHEY, CDR2 SVGAGI. The germline V and J ends were trimmed by 5 bases and 7 bases, with 15 bases remaining between them. The CDR3 DNA reads TGTGCCAGCAGTCGAAAAACAGGGAACCAGCCCCAGCATTTT. Residues: CASSRKTGNQPQHF.

The chain recombines TRBV7-9 with TRBJ2-1; the match to TRBD2 covers 9 bases. The V and J ends lost 5 bases and 4 bases, in that order; junction bases with no gene match: 9. This CDR3 has 16 residues. CDR1 is SEHNR and CDR2 is FQNEAQ in the germline V gene (reference sequence). In DNA form, the CDR3 reads TGTGCCAGCAGCGACTTAGCGGGAGCCGAATACAATGAGCAGTTCTTC. Translated: CASSDLAGAEYNEQFF.

The chain uses TRBV7-2 and TRBJ2-3, with 14 bases matching TRBD2. The length of the CDR3 is 15 residues. From germline, CDR1 is SGHTA and CDR2 FQGNSA. V lost 3 bases and J lost 8; bases outside the gene matches: 4. The CDR3: CASSFGLAGGGTQYF. The DNA for the CDR3 is TGTGCCAGCAGCTTCGGACTAGCGGGAGGAGGTACGCAGTATTTT.

V and J are TRBV29-1 and TRBJ1-2; weak D call: TRBD1 (5 bases). Trimming cost V 7 bases and J 1 base, with 13 bases left between them. This CDR3 is built from 13 residues. The germline V gene has CDR1 SQVTM and CDR2 ANQGSEA. The CDR3 protein is CSEVRGSNYGYTF. For the CDR3, the DNA is TGCAGCGAGGTTAGGGGCAGTAACTATGGCTACACCTTC.

This clone is a singleton in its sample. V is TRBV5-1 and J is TRBJ1-1; 10 bases are shared with TRBD1. The J segment lost 11 bases and the V segment lost 3 bases, leaving 7 bases of the junction unmatched. Germline-derived CDR1 and CDR2 are SGHRS and YFSETQ. The CDR3 totals 13 residues. The CDR3 DNA sequence: TGCGCCAGCAGCTCACCGGGACAGGGGCATGCTTTCTTT. Residues: CASSSPGQGHAFF. The variable domain in full, completed from reference TRBV5-1 and TRBJ1-1, reads KAGVTQTPRYLIKTRGQQVTLSCSPISGHRSVSWYQQTPGQGLQFLFEYFSETQRNKGNFPGRFSGRQFSNSRSEMNVSTLELGDSALYLCASSSPGQGHAFFGQGTRLTVV.

The J gene is TRBJ2-7, the V gene TRBV29-1, with D possibly TRBD2 on 6 matching bases. In germline, CDR1 is SQVTM, CDR2 ANQGSEA. This CDR3 has 13 residues. Trimming removed 6 bases at V and 1 base at J, with 13 bases between. The CDR3 loop is CSVRLGRSYEQYF. For the CDR3, the DNA is TGCAGCGTGAGACTTGGGAGGTCCTACGAGCAGTACTTC.

This chain joins TRBV27 and TRBJ2-3; possibly TRBD1 for D (5 bases). Germline lookup yields CDR1 MNHEY and CDR2 SMNVEV (reference sequence). The V gene lost 0 bases and the J gene lost 1 base, with 17 bases spanning the gap. The CDR3 has 18 residues. CDR3 in DNA: TGTGCCAGCAGTTTATCCATCCCCCAGGGTTATCGCACAGATACGCAGTATTTT. It translates to CASSLSIPQGYRTDTQYF.

CDR3 sequence reads: CASSEYRGSETQYF. The CDR3 DNA reads TGCGCCAGCAGTGAATACAGGGGCTCGGAGACCCAGTACTTC. The rearrangement uses TRBV10-1 and TRBJ2-5; 7 bases are a match to TRBD1. The V gene's germline CDR1 is WNHNN and CDR2 SYGVQD (reference sequence). The CDR3 covers 14 residues. After removal of 3 bases from V and 5 bases from J, the junction contained 6 bases not matched to a gene.